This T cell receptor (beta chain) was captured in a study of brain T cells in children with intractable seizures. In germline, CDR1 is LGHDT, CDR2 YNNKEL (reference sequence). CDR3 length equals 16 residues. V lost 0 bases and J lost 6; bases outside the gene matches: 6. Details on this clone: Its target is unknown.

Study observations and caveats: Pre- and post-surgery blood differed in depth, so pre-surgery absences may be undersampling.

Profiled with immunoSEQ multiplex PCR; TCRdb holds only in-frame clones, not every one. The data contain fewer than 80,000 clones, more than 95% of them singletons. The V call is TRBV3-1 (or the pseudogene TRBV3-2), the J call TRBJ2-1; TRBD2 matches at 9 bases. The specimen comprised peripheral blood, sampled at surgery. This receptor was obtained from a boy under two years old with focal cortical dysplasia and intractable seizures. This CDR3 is CASSQDPSGGRNEQFF. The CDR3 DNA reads TGTGCCAGCAGCCAAGATCCCAGCGGGGGGCGCAATGAGCAGTTCTTC.